Given below is one T cell receptor beta chain in context. Its antigen is not known. Some clones are missing from TCRdb's copy, which holds only in-frame ones; the method was immunoSEQ multiplex PCR. The table records over 100,000 clones, around 90% of them present only once. This record belongs to a study of T cell responses to AZD1222 COVID-19 vaccine. Germline V gives CDR1 MDHEN, CDR2 SYDVKM. V dropped 5 bases and J dropped 6 bases, with 17 bases sitting between them. The CDR3 length is 15 residues. General study points: Increases in Spike-specific TCR breadth and depth were seen after two AZD1222 doses. Donors were largely white British and mainly female; clonal diversity was possibly underestimated. Among those given AZD1222, only five to seven were seropositive at baseline. The study sampled repertoires only after the peak T cell response.

This chain joins TRBV28 and TRBJ2-1; D is possibly TRBD1 (5 bases). The clonotype comes from an adult in good health. Material: peripheral blood, obtained on day 0 of AZD1222 vaccination. CDR3: CASSSSFSRANEQFF. Here the CDR3 DNA reads TGTGCCAGCAGTAGCAGTTTCAGCAGGGCCAATGAGCAGTTCTTC.